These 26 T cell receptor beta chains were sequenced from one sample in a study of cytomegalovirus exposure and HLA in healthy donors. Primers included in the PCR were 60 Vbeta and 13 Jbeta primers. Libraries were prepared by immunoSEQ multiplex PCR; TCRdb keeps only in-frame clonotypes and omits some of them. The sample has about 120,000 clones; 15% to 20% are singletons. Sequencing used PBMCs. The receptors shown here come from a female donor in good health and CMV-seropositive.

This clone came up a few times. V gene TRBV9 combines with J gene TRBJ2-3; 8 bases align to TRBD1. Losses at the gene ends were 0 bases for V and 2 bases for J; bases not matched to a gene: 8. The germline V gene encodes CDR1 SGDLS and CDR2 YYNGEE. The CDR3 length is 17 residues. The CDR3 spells CASSVAIRQGATDTQYF. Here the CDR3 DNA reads TGTGCCAGCAGCGTAGCTATTCGGCAGGGGGCCACAGATACGCAGTATTTT.

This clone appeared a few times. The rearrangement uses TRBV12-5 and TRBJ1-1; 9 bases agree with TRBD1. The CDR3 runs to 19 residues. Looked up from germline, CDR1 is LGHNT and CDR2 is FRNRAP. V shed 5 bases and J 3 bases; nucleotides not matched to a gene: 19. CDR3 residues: CASGPGSWDRARLDTEAFF. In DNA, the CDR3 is TGTGCTAGTGGTCCAGGCTCCTGGGACAGGGCGAGGCTTGACACTGAAGCTTTCTTT.

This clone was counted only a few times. CDR3 amino acids: CASSTGIGGYGYTF. As DNA, the CDR3 is TGCGCCAGCTCGACAGGCATCGGGGGGTATGGCTACACCTTC. This chain uses TRBV4-3 with TRBJ1-2; a weak D match, TRBD1 (6 bases). The CDR3 extends over 14 amino acids. CDR1 and CDR2 (germline): LGHNA, YSLEER. V dropped 8 bases and J dropped 5 bases, with 18 bases sitting between them.

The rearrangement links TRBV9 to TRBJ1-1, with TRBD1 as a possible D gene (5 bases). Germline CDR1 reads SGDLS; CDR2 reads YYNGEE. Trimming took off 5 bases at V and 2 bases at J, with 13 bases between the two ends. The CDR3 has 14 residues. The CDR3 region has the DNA TGTGCCAGCAGTCCTTCGGGGGGAAACACTGAAGCTTTCTTT. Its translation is CASSPSGGNTEAFF.

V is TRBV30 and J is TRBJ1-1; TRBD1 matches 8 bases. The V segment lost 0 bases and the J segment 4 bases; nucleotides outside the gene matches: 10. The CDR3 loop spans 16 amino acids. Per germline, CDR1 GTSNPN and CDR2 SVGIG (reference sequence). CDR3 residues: CAWSVRRTGYGTEAFF. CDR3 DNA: TGTGCCTGGAGTGTAAGGCGGACAGGGTATGGCACTGAAGCTTTCTTT.

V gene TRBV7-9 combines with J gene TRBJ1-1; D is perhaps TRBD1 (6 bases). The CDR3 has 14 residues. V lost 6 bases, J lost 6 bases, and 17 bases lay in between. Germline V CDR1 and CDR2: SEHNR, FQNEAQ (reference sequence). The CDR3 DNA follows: TGTGCCAGCAGTCCTATTATCAGGGGCTCTGAAGCTTTCTTT. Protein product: CASSPIIRGSEAFF.

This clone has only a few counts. CDR3 DNA: TGTGCCAGCAGCACCGGGACAGGGATGGTTGGCTACACCTTC. It translates to CASSTGTGMVGYTF. The V call is TRBV13, the J call TRBJ1-2, with TRBD1 matching over 9 bases. Germline V lookup: CDR1 PRHDT, CDR2 FYEKMQ (reference sequence). With V trimmed by 5 bases and J by 7 bases, 8 bases remained unmatched. This CDR3 is built from 14 residues.

CDR3 protein: CASSEGAWIIQYF. The DNA for the CDR3 is TGTGCCAGCAGTGAAGGGGCCTGGATTATCCAGTACTTC. The V gene is TRBV6-4, the J gene TRBJ2-5, with a tentative D call TRBD1 (5 bases). CDR1 is MRHNA and CDR2 is SNTAGT in the germline V gene. CDR3 size: 13 residues. V was cut by 3 bases and J by 10 bases, with 15 bases left in between.

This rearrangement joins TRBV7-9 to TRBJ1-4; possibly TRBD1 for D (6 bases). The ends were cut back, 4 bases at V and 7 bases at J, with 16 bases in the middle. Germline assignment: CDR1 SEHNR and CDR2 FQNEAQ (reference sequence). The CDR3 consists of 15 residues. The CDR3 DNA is TGTGCCAGCAGCTCTCAAGGCGGACAGACTGAAAAACTGTTTTTT. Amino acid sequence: CASSSQGGQTEKLFF.

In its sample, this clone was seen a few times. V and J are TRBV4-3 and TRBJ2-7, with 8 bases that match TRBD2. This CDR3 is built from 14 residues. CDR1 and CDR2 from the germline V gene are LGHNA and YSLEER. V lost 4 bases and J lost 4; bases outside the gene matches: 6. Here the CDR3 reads CASSPGLAQYEQYF. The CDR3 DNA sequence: TGCGCCAGCAGCCCAGGACTAGCCCAGTACGAGCAGTACTTC.

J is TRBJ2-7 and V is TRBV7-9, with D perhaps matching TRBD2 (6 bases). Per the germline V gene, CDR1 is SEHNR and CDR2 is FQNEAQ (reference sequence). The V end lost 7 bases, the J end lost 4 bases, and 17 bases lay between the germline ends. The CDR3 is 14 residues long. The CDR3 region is CASTQSGPAYEQYF. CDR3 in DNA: TGTGCCAGCACCCAGAGCGGGCCGGCATACGAGCAGTACTTC.

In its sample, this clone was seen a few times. Here the CDR3 DNA reads TGTGCCAGCAGTGAAAGAGGGACAGCTACGAATGAAAAACTGTTTTTT. Its protein product is CASSERGTATNEKLFF. The genes are TRBV6-1 and TRBJ1-4, with 7 bases fitting TRBD1. This CDR3 has 16 residues. Trimming removed 2 bases from V and 5 bases from J; junction bases left unmatched: 8. Germline V gene data show CDR1 as MNHNS and CDR2 as SASEGT.

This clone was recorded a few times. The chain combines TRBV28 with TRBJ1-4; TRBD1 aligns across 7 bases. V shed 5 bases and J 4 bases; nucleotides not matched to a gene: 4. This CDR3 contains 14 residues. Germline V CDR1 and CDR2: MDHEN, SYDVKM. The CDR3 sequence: CASSAGTVNEKLFF. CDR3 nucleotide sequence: TGTGCCAGCAGTGCCGGGACAGTTAATGAAAAACTGTTTTTT.

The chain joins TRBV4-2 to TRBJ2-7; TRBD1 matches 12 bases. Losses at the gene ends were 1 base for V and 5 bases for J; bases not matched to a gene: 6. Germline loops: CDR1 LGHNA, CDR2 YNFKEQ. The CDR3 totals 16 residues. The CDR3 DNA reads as TGTGCCAGCAGCCAAGCCGGGACAGGGGGCACACACGAGCAGTACTTC. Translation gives CASSQAGTGGTHEQYF.

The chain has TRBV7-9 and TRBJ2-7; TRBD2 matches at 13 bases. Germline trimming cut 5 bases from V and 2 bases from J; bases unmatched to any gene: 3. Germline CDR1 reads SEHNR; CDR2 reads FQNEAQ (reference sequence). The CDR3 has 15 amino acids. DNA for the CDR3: TGTGCCAGCAGCCCGACTAGCGGGAGGACCTACGAGCAGTACTTC. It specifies CASSPTSGRTYEQYF.

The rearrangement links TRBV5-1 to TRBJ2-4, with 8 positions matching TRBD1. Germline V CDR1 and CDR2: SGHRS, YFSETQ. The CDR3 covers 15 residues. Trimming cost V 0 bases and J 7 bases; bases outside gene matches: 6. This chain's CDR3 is CASSLETGVYNIQYF. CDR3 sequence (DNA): TGCGCCAGCAGCTTGGAGACAGGGGTGTACAACATTCAGTACTTC.

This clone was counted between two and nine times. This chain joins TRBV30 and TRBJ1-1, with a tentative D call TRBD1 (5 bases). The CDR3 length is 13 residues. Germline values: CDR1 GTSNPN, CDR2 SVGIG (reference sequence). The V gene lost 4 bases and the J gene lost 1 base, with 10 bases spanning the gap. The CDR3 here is CAWNLQGNTEAFF. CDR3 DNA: TGTGCCTGGAATCTTCAGGGGAACACTGAAGCTTTCTTT.

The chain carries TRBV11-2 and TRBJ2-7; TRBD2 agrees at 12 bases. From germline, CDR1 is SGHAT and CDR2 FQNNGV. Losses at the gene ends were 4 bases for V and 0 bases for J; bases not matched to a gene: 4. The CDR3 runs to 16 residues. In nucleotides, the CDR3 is TGTGCCAGCAGCTCCCGACTAGCGGGGGTCTCCTACGAGCAGTACTTC. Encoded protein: CASSSRLAGVSYEQYF.

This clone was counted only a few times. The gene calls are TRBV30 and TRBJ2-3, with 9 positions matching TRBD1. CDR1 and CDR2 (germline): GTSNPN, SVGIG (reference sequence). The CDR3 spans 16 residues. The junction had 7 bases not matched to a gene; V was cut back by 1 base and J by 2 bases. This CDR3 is CAWSALGQGSTDTQYF. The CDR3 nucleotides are TGTGCCTGGAGTGCTCTGGGACAGGGATCCACAGATACGCAGTATTTT.

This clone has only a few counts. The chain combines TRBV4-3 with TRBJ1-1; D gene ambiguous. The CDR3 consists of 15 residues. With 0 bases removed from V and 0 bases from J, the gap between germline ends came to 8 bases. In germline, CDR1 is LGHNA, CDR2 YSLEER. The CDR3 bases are TGCGCCAGCAGCCAAGAACCTCGGTTGAACACTGAAGCTTTCTTT. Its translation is CASSQEPRLNTEAFF.

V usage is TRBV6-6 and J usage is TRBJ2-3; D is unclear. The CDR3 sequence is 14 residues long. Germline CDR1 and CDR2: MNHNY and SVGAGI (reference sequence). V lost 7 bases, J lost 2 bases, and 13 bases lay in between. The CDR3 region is CASIGRRTTDTQYF. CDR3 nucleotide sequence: TGTGCCAGCATCGGCAGGCGAACCACAGATACGCAGTATTTT.

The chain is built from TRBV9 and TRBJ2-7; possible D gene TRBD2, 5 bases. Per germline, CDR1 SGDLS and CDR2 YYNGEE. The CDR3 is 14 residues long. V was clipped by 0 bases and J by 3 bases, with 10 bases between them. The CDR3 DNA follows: TGTGCCAGCAGCGTAGACAGCGGACTCTACGAGCAGTACTTC. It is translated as CASSVDSGLYEQYF.

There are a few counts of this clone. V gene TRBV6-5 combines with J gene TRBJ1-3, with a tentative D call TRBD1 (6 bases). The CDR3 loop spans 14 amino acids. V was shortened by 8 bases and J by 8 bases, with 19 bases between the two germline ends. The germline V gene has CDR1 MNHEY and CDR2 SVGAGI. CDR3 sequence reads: CASSRGGLSDTIYF. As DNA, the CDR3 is TGTGCCAGCTCGAGGGGGGGATTGTCGGACACCATATATTTT.

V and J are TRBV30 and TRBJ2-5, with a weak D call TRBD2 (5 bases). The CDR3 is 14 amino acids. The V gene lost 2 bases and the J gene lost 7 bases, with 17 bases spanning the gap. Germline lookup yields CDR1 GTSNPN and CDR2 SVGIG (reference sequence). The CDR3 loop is CAWSRLWVLGTQYF. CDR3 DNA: TGTGCCTGGAGTCGACTATGGGTGTTAGGGACCCAGTACTTC. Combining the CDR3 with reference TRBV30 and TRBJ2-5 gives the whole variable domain SQTIHQWPATLVQPVGSPLSLECTVEGTSNPNLYWYRQAAGRGLQLLFYSVGIGQISSEVPQNLSASRPQDRQFILSSKKLLLSDSGFYLCAWSRLWVLGTQYFGPGTRLLVL.

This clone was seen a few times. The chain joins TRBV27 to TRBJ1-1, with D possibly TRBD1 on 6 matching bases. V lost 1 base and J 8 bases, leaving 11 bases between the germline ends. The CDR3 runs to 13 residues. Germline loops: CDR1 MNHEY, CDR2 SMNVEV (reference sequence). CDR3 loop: CASSLYGTNEAFF. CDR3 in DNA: TGTGCCAGCAGTTTATACGGGACAAACGAAGCTTTCTTT.

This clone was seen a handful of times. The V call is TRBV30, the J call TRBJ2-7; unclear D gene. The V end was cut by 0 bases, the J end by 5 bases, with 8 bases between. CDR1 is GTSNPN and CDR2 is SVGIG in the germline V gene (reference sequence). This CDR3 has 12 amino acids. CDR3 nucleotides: TGTGCCTGGAGTGTACTCAATCACGAGCAGTACTTC. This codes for CAWSVLNHEQYF.